These T cell receptor beta chains were read from a single sample in a study of T cell responses to AZD1222 COVID-19 vaccine. The assay was immunoSEQ multiplex PCR, and TCRdb's table has in-frame clones only and misses some. The sample contains approximately 85,000 clones, around 85% of which appear only once. Material: peripheral blood, obtained on day 0 of AZD1222 vaccination. Receptors originate from an adult in good health. CDR3s include the opening cysteine and the closing phenylalanine or tryptophan. D genes are given only for firm matches. Only part of the rows carry a size: once, few, many, or a class if the clone is expanded.

V gene: TRBV27; D gene: -; J gene: TRBJ2-7; clone size: -; CDR3 length: 16; CDR3 protein: CASSLAAQGSSYEQYF; CDR3 DNA: TGTGCCAGCAGTTTAGCGGCGCAGGGGAGCTCCTACGAGCAGTACTTC
V gene: TRBV7-3; D gene: TRBD2; J gene: TRBJ2-1; clone size: -; CDR3 length: 15; CDR3 protein: CASSLQAGGSGEQFF; CDR3 DNA: TGTGCCAGCAGCTTGCAAGCGGGAGGTTCTGGGGAGCAGTTCTTC
V gene: TRBV29-1; D gene: -; J gene: TRBJ1-1; clone size: -; CDR3 length: 13; CDR3 protein: CSVAGQMNTEAFF; CDR3 DNA: TGCAGCGTTGCGGGTCAGATGAACACTGAAGCTTTCTTT
V gene: TRBV5-4; D gene: TRBD1; J gene: TRBJ2-2; clone size: -; CDR3 length: 15; CDR3 protein: CASSQGQKNTGELFF; CDR3 DNA: TGTGCCAGCAGCCAGGGACAGAAAAACACCGGGGAGCTGTTTTTT
V gene: TRBV18; D gene: TRBD1; J gene: TRBJ1-5; clone size: -; CDR3 length: 16; CDR3 protein: CASSPDRGIRNQPQHF; CDR3 DNA: TGTGCCAGCTCACCCGACAGGGGGATCCGCAATCAGCCCCAGCATTTT
V gene: TRBV12-3/TRBV12-4; D gene: -; J gene: TRBJ2-3; clone size: -; CDR3 length: 11; CDR3 protein: CASGRVGTQYF; CDR3 DNA: TGTGCCAGCGGCAGGGTGGGTACGCAGTATTTT
V gene: TRBV5-4; D gene: -; J gene: TRBJ1-2; clone size: -; CDR3 length: 13; CDR3 protein: CASSLPGRDGYTF; CDR3 DNA: TGTGCCAGCAGCTTGCCAGGAAGGGATGGCTACACCTTC
V gene: TRBV6-5; D gene: -; J gene: TRBJ2-5; clone size: -; CDR3 length: 12; CDR3 protein: CASRAGRETQYF; CDR3 DNA: TGTGCCAGCAGGGCTGGGAGGGAGACCCAGTACTTC
V gene: TRBV28; D gene: TRBD2; J gene: TRBJ2-1; clone size: -; CDR3 length: 13; CDR3 protein: CASSSGRSFEQFF; CDR3 DNA: TGTGCCAGCAGTAGCGGGAGGTCCTTCGAGCAGTTCTTC
V gene: TRBV9; D gene: TRBD2; J gene: TRBJ2-1; clone size: few; CDR3 length: 14; CDR3 protein: CASSVAGGLNEQFF; CDR3 DNA: TGTGCCAGCAGCGTAGCGGGGGGACTCAATGAGCAGTTCTTC
V gene: TRBV6-2/TRBV6-3; D gene: -; J gene: TRBJ2-5; clone size: once; CDR3 length: 14; CDR3 protein: CASSFSTNQETQYF; CDR3 DNA: TGTGCCAGCAGTTTCTCGACTAACCAAGAGACCCAGTACTTC
V gene: TRBV2; D gene: -; J gene: TRBJ2-1; clone size: -; CDR3 length: 14; CDR3 protein: CASSELQGGDEQFF; CDR3 DNA: TGTGCCAGCAGTGAATTGCAGGGGGGCGATGAGCAGTTCTTC
V gene: TRBV18; D gene: TRBD1; J gene: TRBJ1-5; clone size: -; CDR3 length: 14; CDR3 protein: CASSPGQGDQPQHF; CDR3 DNA: TGTGCCAGCTCCCCGGGACAGGGCGATCAGCCCCAGCATTTT
V gene: TRBV5-5; D gene: -; J gene: TRBJ1-3; clone size: -; CDR3 length: 15; CDR3 protein: CASSIGYRSGNTIYF; CDR3 DNA: TGTGCCAGCAGCATAGGGTACCGCTCTGGAAACACCATATATTTT
V gene: TRBV10-3; D gene: -; J gene: TRBJ1-1; clone size: -; CDR3 length: 17; CDR3 protein: CAISESKGQTMNTEAFF; CDR3 DNA: TGTGCCATCAGTGAGTCTAAAGGACAAACTATGAACACTGAAGCTTTCTTT
V gene: TRBV5-4; D gene: -; J gene: TRBJ2-1; clone size: once; CDR3 length: 15; CDR3 protein: CASRVRQDSYNEQFF; CDR3 DNA: TGTGCCAGCAGAGTAAGACAGGACTCCTACAATGAGCAGTTCTTC
V gene: TRBV12-3/TRBV12-4; D gene: -; J gene: TRBJ1-1; clone size: -; CDR3 length: 13; CDR3 protein: CASTQDQNTEAFF; CDR3 DNA: TGTGCCAGCACTCAAGACCAGAACACTGAAGCTTTCTTT
V gene: TRBV27; D gene: -; J gene: TRBJ1-2; clone size: -; CDR3 length: 13; CDR3 protein: CASSLERGSGYTF; CDR3 DNA: TGTGCCAGCAGTTTAGAAAGGGGCTCAGGCTACACCTTC